Shown below are 15 T cell receptor beta chains from a single sample sequenced in a study of T cell responses to AZD1222 COVID-19 vaccine. Only in-frame clones appear in the TCRdb table, and some are missing; sequencing was by immunoSEQ multiplex PCR. The sample holds about 150,000 clones, approximately 90% seen once. The sample consisted of peripheral blood, taken on day 0 of AZD1222 vaccination. The receptors come from an adult in good health.

The chain's CDR3 is CATSRAQNYEQYF. The CDR3 DNA reads as TGTGCCACCAGCAGAGCACAGAACTACGAGCAGTACTTC. The chain has TRBV15 and TRBJ2-7; no reliable D call. Germline V CDR1 and CDR2: LNHNV, YYDKDF (reference sequence). The CDR3 covers 13 residues. Trimming shortened V by 1 base and J by 3 bases, and 7 bases separated the two germline ends. Full variable domain (remainder filled in from reference TRBV15 and TRBJ2-7): DAMVIQNPRYQVTQFGKPVTLSCSQTLNHNVMYWYQQKSSQAPKLLFHYYDKDFNNEADTPDNFQSRRPNTSFCFLDIRSPGLGDTAMYLCATSRAQNYEQYFGPGTRLTVT.

The chain employs TRBV5-1 and TRBJ2-7, with D uncertain. CDR3 length: 12 residues. The germline V gene encodes CDR1 SGHRS and CDR2 YFSETQ. V lost 4 bases, J lost 3 bases, and 8 bases lay in between. This CDR3 reads CASSGDIYEQYF. As DNA, the CDR3 is TGCGCCAGCAGCGGTGACATCTACGAGCAGTACTTC.

The chain is built from TRBV21-1 and TRBJ1-3; the DNA was not compared with TRBD1, the D call given in the table. TRBV21-1 is described as a pseudogene. The CDR3 length is 13 residues. The CDR3 coding sequence is TGTGCCAGCAGCAGTACAGGGGTAGACACCATATATTTT. Translating gives CASSSTGVDTIYF.

The genes are TRBV11-2 and TRBJ1-5; D remains ambiguous. Germline-derived CDR1 and CDR2 are SGHAT and FQNNGV. This CDR3 region has 13 residues. V lost 5 bases, J lost 3 bases, and 8 bases lay in between. The CDR3 region is CASSRGYNQPQHF. As DNA, the CDR3 is TGTGCCAGCAGCCGAGGGTACAATCAGCCCCAGCATTTT.

The rearrangement uses TRBV18 and TRBJ2-7, with D maybe TRBD1 (5 bases). This CDR3 contains 12 residues. CDR1 and CDR2 from the germline V gene are KGHSH and LQKENI. Trimming took 8 bases from V and 6 from J, leaving 14 bases between them. CDR3 DNA: TGTGCCAGCACGCCAGGGAACTTCGAGCAGTACTTC. It yields the protein CASTPGNFEQYF.

The DNA for the CDR3 is TGTGCCAGCAGCCCTAATACAGGGTACAACGAGCAGTACTTC. Protein product: CASSPNTGYNEQYF. The chain links TRBV3-1 (or the pseudogene TRBV3-2) to TRBJ2-7; D might be TRBD1 (6 bases). This CDR3 has 14 residues. V shed 4 bases and J shed 5 bases, with 15 bases lying between them. Germline V CDR1 and CDR2: LGHDT, YNNKEL (reference sequence).

This clone occurred once. The chain joins TRBV6-5 to TRBJ2-3; D might be TRBD1 (6 bases). Germline-derived CDR1 and CDR2 are MNHEY and SVGAGI. This CDR3 is 13 amino acids long. V was clipped by 6 bases and J by 0 bases, with 7 bases between them. The CDR3 DNA follows: TGTGCCAGCAGGGACAGAAGCACAGATACGCAGTATTTT. This translates into CASRDRSTDTQYF.

The chain carries TRBV5-6 and TRBJ2-7; D unclear. This CDR3 region has 13 residues. Germline values: CDR1 SGHDT, CDR2 YYEEEE. Trimming removed 0 bases from V and 4 bases from J, with 8 bases in between. The CDR3 DNA is TGTGCCAGCAGCTTGGAGGCGCGTTACGAGCAGTACTTC. Translating it yields CASSLEARYEQYF.

This sequence joins TRBV28 and TRBJ2-7; TRBD2 agrees at 12 bases. CDR1 MDHEN and CDR2 SYDVKM come from the germline V gene. The length of the CDR3 is 13 residues. The ends lost 10 bases at V and 9 bases at J; junction bases unmatched: 10. Written as DNA, the CDR3 is TGTGCCACCAGGACTAGCGGGACCCATTGGCAGTACTTC. Translating it yields CATRTSGTHWQYF.

V is TRBV7-2 and J is TRBJ2-1, with 7 bases that match TRBD2. The length of the CDR3 is 16 residues. With 0 bases clipped from V and 1 base from J, the junction kept 3 bases outside the gene matches. Germline assignment: CDR1 SGHTA and CDR2 FQGNSA. The DNA for the CDR3 is TGTGCCAGCAGCTTAGCATCTAGCGGATCCTACAATGAGCAGTTCTTC. Its protein is CASSLASSGSYNEQFF.

The chain uses TRBV5-1 and TRBJ2-5; D assignment may be TRBD1 or TRBD2 (5 bases each). The V gene's germline CDR1 is SGHRS and CDR2 YFSETQ. This CDR3 is 13 amino acids long. Trimming left V 3 bases short and J 0 bases short, with 6 bases between. This CDR3 reads CASSWGNQETQYF. For the CDR3, the DNA is TGCGCCAGCAGCTGGGGGAACCAAGAGACCCAGTACTTC.

The V call is TRBV11-2, the J call TRBJ1-2; TRBD1 is a possible D gene (6 bases). CDR3 length: 15 residues. Trimming shortened V by 4 bases and J by 4 bases, and 16 bases separated the two germline ends. The V gene's germline CDR1 is SGHAT and CDR2 FQNNGV. The DNA of the CDR3 is TGTGCCAGCAGCTCATCAGGGGCAAGGCGCTATGGCTACACCTTC. Protein sequence: CASSSSGARRYGYTF. Complete variable domain (other parts from reference TRBV11-2 and TRBJ1-2): EAGVAQSPRYKIIEKRQSVAFWCNPISGHATLYWYQQILGQGPKLLIQFQNNGVVDDSQLPKDRFSAERLKGVDSTLKIQPAKLEDSAVYLCASSSSGARRYGYTFGSGTRLTVV.

The rearrangement uses TRBV10-1 and TRBJ1-3, with D maybe TRBD1 (5 bases). The CDR3 is 16 amino acids. Germline CDR1 is WNHNN and CDR2 is SYGVQD (reference sequence). Trimming left V 4 bases short and J 2 bases short, with 15 bases between. CDR3 in amino acids: CASSGTPDGAGNTIYF. CDR3 DNA sequence: TGCGCCAGCAGTGGGACACCAGACGGGGCTGGAAACACCATATATTTT.

J is TRBJ1-2 and V is TRBV7-9; 7 nucleotides align to TRBD1. Germline V gene lookup returns CDR1 SEHNR and CDR2 FQNEAQ (reference sequence). The CDR3 totals 15 residues. Trimming took 6 bases from V and 3 from J; bases not matched to a gene: 10. CDR3 residues: CASSFTGASYYGYTF. The CDR3 DNA is TGTGCCAGCAGTTTCACAGGGGCCTCTTACTATGGCTACACCTTC.

The chain has TRBV28 and TRBJ1-5; D not certain. The germline V gene has CDR1 MDHEN and CDR2 SYDVKM. This CDR3 spans 17 amino acids. V was clipped by 5 bases and J by 0 bases, with 17 bases between them. DNA of the CDR3: TGTGCCAGCAGTCCCCCTCTTCGGTGGGATAGCAATCAGCCCCAGCATTTT. Its protein is CASSPPLRWDSNQPQHF.